A single count supports the clone carrying this TCR beta chain. Its cognate antigen is unknown. This CDR3 is also generated by other DNA sequences in the sample. This specimen belongs to a study of cytomegalovirus exposure and HLA in healthy donors. Study conclusions and caveats: Among TCR beta chains, those listed as cytomegalovirus-associated numbered over 150. For TCR beta chains, V- and J-gene trimming was later linked to a missense DCLRE1C variant.

Samples came from healthy bone marrow donors. V lost 3 bases and J lost 6; bases outside the gene matches: 4. The CDR3 runs 15 residues. Germline CDR1 reads MGHRA; CDR2 reads YSYEKL. The primer mix had 60 Vbeta and 13 Jbeta primers. The repertoire was sequenced with immunoSEQ multiplex PCR; TCRdb's copy has only in-frame clones and lacks some. The data hold more than 95,000 clones, with about 68% observed a single time. The clonotype was recovered from a woman between 45 and 65 years old in good health and CMV-seropositive. The sample comprised PBMCs. This chain links TRBV4-1 with TRBJ1-4; 10 positions match TRBD1. CDR3 nucleotides: TGCGCCAGCAGCCAGGACGGGACAGGGGATGAAAAACTGTTTTTT. Its protein product is CASSQDGTGDEKLFF.